The T cell receptor beta chain described here comes from a study of T cell clonotyping in hematopoietic cell transplantation. Study findings and constraints: After transplant, recipient diversity fell while pathologically expanded clonotypes grew through day 180.

Profiling relied on immunoSEQ multiplex PCR, and the TCRdb table lists in-frame clones only, not all of them. The data hold 7,000 or so clones, with about 91% observed a single time. Blood collection times were about day -28 and days 30, 100, 180 posttransplant. With regard to this clone: Its target is not known.

This material consisted of PBMCs, taken 100 days after allogeneic stem cell transplant. This sequence originates from a male patient aged 18 to 29 who had an allogeneic stem cell transplant from a related donor, so the T cells may come from the graft donor. Some clones in this sample may be carry-over from other donors' samples.

Written as DNA, the CDR3 is TGTGCCAGCACCCAAGGAATCACTGAAGCTTTCTTT. Translation: CASTQGITEAFF. This chain links TRBV6-1 with TRBJ1-1; D is unclear. Germline values: CDR1 MNHNS, CDR2 SASEGT. This CDR3 has 12 residues. V was clipped by 7 bases and J by 4 bases, with 10 bases between them.